This T cell receptor beta chain was profiled in a study of CD4 T cells in relation to SARS-CoV-2 and coronaviruses. Study-level information: After roughly ten days of antigen culture, PBMC TCR beta CDR3s were sequenced.

This clone was counted once. Its specificity is not known. Before the COVID-19 pandemic, during about 2010-2018, CD4+ T cells were taken from unexposed donors. Isolation of CD4+ T cells took place after less than 11 days in culture. The CDR3 runs to 13 residues. V was shortened by 4 bases and J by 6 bases, with 12 bases between the two germline ends. Germline V lookup: CDR1 GTSNPN, CDR2 SVGIG (reference sequence). Produced via immunoSEQ multiplex PCR; TCRdb's table is partial and in-frame only. The table has almost 20,000 clones, around 67% seen once. The chain combines TRBV30 with TRBJ2-2; no clear D gene. The clonotype comes from a human donor in good health. The sample was CD4+ T cells from PBMCs, cultured in vitro. CDR3 in amino acids: CAWNPGLPGELFF. The CDR3 DNA is TGTGCCTGGAACCCCGGCTTACCCGGGGAGCTGTTTTTT. Full variable domain (missing parts from reference TRBV30 and TRBJ2-2): SQTIHQWPATLVQPVGSPLSLECTVEGTSNPNLYWYRQAAGRGLQLLFYSVGIGQISSEVPQNLSASRPQDRQFILSSKKLLLSDSGFYLCAWNPGLPGELFFGEGSRLTVL.